The clone carrying this TCR beta chain was found a few times. The antigen is unknown. Trimming took 2 bases from V and 13 from J, leaving 18 bases between them. The CDR3 contains 13 residues. In germline, CDR1 is SGDLS, CDR2 YYNGEE. This entry belongs to a study of cytomegalovirus exposure and HLA in healthy donors. Study results and limitations: Certain sequence variants were highly shared and formed a cluster, and this cluster was likely a sequencing artifact. A later analysis, which compared TCR beta chains of equal frequency, found the HLA-associated ones more clonally expanded.

PCR was performed using 60 Vbeta and 13 Jbeta primers. TCRdb's copy holds only in-frame clones and misses some; the assay was immunoSEQ multiplex PCR. The data show 150,000 to 200,000 clones, with roughly four fifths seen just once and roughly 0.5% held by the top ten. V gene TRBV9 combines with J gene TRBJ2-5; D possibly corresponds to TRBD1 (5 bases). The receptor comes from a woman aged 45-65 years in good health and CMV-seronegative. Sequenced sample: PBMCs. The CDR3 spells CASSVSQETELYF. The CDR3 nucleotides read TGTGCCAGCAGCGTTAGCCAGGAGACAGAGCTGTACTTC. Filled out from reference TRBV9 and TRBJ2-5, the complete variable domain reads DSGVTQTPKHLITATGQRVTLRCSPRSGDLSVYWYQQSLDQGLQFLIQYYNGEERAKGNILERFSAQQFPDLHSELNLSSLELGDSALYFCASSVSQETELYFGPGTRLLVL.